This is a list of T cell receptor beta chains from one sample in a study of CD8 T cells in ankylosing spondylitis. TCRdb reanalysed the 5' RACE reads using MiXCR and keeps one entry per CDR3 protein. This sample yields some 290,000 distinct CDR3 sequences, of which around 18% are seen a single time; less than 9% belongs to the top ten. The sample consisted of blood, either unsorted or a sorted T cell fraction (not recorded which). Receptors originate from a male donor with ankylosing spondylitis or in good health (not recorded which). The CDR3 runs from the conserved cysteine through the conserved F or W. D genes are given only for firm matches. Expanded clones get a size class; other rows say once, few or many, or leave the size out.

.	.	TRBV18	TRBJ2-3	TGTGCCAGCTCGGACAGCGGGCCCTACACAGATACGCAGTATTTT	CASSDSGPYTDTQYF
.	TRBD1	TRBV5-1	TRBJ2-2	TGCGCCAGCAGCTTGCGCACTCTGTTGCAGACAGGGGTTCACACCGGGGAGCTGTTTTTT	CASSLRTLLQTGVHTGELFF
.	.	TRBV7-6	TRBJ1-6	TGTGCCAGCAGCCCAACCTCCGCAGGGTCGGGTTCACCCCTCCACTTT	CASSPTSAGSGSPLHF
.	TRBD2	TRBV25-1	TRBJ2-3	TGTGCCAGCACACTAGCGGGGAACACAGATACGCAGTATTTT	CASTLAGNTDTQYF
.	TRBD1	TRBV6-2/TRBV6-3	TRBJ1-5	TGTGCCAGCAGGAGGACAGGGGAGGGCAATCAGCCCCAGCATTTT	CASRRTGEGNQPQHF
few	.	TRBV29-1	TRBJ2-4	TGCAGCGTTCGGGGACGACTAGCCAAAAACATTCAGTACTTC	CSVRGRLAKNIQYF
few	.	TRBV21-1	TRBJ2-4	TGTGCCAGCGCCCACGGGACTAGCGGGAGCCGTGAAGCCAAAAACATTCAGTACTTC	CASAHGTSGSREAKNIQYF
.	.	TRBV5-8	TRBJ2-2	TGTGCCAGCAGGCCTGGCGGCAGGGGGGGCACCGGGGAGCTGTTTTTT	CASRPGGRGGTGELFF
.	TRBD2	TRBV7-9	TRBJ2-1	TGTGCCAGCAGCTTAGATGGGACTAGCGGGGGAAATGAGCAGTTCTTC	CASSLDGTSGGNEQFF
few	.	TRBV3-1	TRBJ2-5	TGTGCCAGCAGCCCTTTTTCCAGGGGACTTCAAGAGACCCAGTACTTC	CASSPFSRGLQETQYF
few	.	TRBV27	TRBJ1-4	TGTGCCAGCAGTTTAGGCCCGGCGGCAACTAATGAAAAACTGTTTTTT	CASSLGPAATNEKLFF
few	.	TRBV5-5	TRBJ2-4	TGTGCCAGCAGCTTGTTGGATCTGGGGGCCAAAAACATTCAGTACTTC	CASSLLDLGAKNIQYF
.	.	TRBV4-2	TRBJ1-2	TGTGCCAGCAGCCAAGATGGATCAAAGGTTTATGGCTACACCTTC	CASSQDGSKVYGYTF
few	.	TRBV28	TRBJ1-4	TGTGCCAGCAGTTTCTCCGGCAGGGGATACGAAAAACTGTTTTTT	CASSFSGRGYEKLFF
.	TRBD1	TRBV11-2	TRBJ2-2	TGTGCCAGCAGCATGTCTCAGGGGGCCGGCGGGGAGCTGTTTTTT	CASSMSQGAGGELFF
once	.	TRBV7-9	TRBJ2-1	TGTGCCAGCAGCACCCATGGGGCTGAGCAGTTCTTC	CASSTHGAEQFF
.	.	TRBV10-3	TRBJ2-2	TGTGCCATCAGTGAGTCGCGGCTAGGGTCCGACACCGGGGAGCTGTTTTTT	CAISESRLGSDTGELFF
.	TRBD1	TRBV12-3/TRBV12-4	TRBJ1-4	TGTGCCAGCGGGATGGGGACAGGGGAAAAACTGTTTTTT	CASGMGTGEKLFF
few	TRBD1	TRBV20-1	TRBJ1-4	TGCAGTGCAAGGCGGGGACAGAATGAAAAACTGTTTTTT	CSARRGQNEKLFF
many	TRBD2	TRBV29-1	TRBJ2-5	TGCAGCGTTAGCGGGACTAGCGGGTTGCCGCTCCGGGAGACCCAGTACTTC	CSVSGTSGLPLRETQYF
.	TRBD1	TRBV12-3/TRBV12-4	TRBJ1-5	TGTGCCAGCAGTTTACAGGGGGATCAGCCCCAGCATTTT	CASSLQGDQPQHF
.	.	TRBV12-3/TRBV12-4	TRBJ2-5	TGTGCCAGCAGTTTACGAAACCCGGGACAACAAGAGACCCAGTACTTC	CASSLRNPGQQETQYF
.	.	TRBV11-2	TRBJ1-1	TGTGCCAGCAGCCACCTGGAGCGACGGGGTACTGAAGCTTTCTTT	CASSHLERRGTEAFF
few	.	TRBV5-1	TRBJ1-1	TGCGCCAGCAGCTTTTCGGCCGGTGGGGACACTGAAGCTTTCTTT	CASSFSAGGDTEAFF
.	.	TRBV27	TRBJ2-3	TGTGCCAGCAGTTTATGGCAGGACCGCCTCACAGATACGCAGTATTTT	CASSLWQDRLTDTQYF
few	TRBD1	TRBV12-3/TRBV12-4	TRBJ1-6	TGTGCCAGCAGTTTGACAGGGTCTGGGTCACCCCTCCACTTT	CASSLTGSGSPLHF
.	TRBD2	TRBV18	TRBJ2-3	TGTGCCAGCTCACGTAGCGGGATGGTTGCAGATACGCAGTATTTT	CASSRSGMVADTQYF
few	.	TRBV3-1	TRBJ1-2	TGTGCCAGCAGCCAAGATGCGCGAGGGAAAGGCTACACCTTC	CASSQDARGKGYTF
few	TRBD2	TRBV5-1	TRBJ2-5	TGCGCCAGCAGTGAGACTAGCACAGAGACCCAGTACTTC	CASSETSTETQYF
many	.	TRBV29-1	TRBJ1-1	TGCAGCGGGGGGGTAGGGAACACTGAAGCTTTCTTT	CSGGVGNTEAFF
few	.	TRBV6-1	TRBJ2-1	TGTGCCAGCCGAAGCTACGGGAATGAGCAGTTCTTC	CASRSYGNEQFF
once	.	TRBV9	TRBJ2-1	TGTGCCAGCAGCGTAGTGGGGGAAACCTACAATGAGCAGTTCTTC	CASSVVGETYNEQFF
few	TRBD2	TRBV7-9	TRBJ2-3	TGTGCCACCCCCCGGGGGGAGGACCCGAGCACAGATACGCAGTATTTT	CATPRGEDPSTDTQYF
few	.	TRBV29-1	TRBJ2-4	TGCAGCGGGGGGGTCGGAGCCAAAAACATTCAGTACTTC	CSGGVGAKNIQYF
few	.	TRBV28	TRBJ2-2	TGTGCCAGCAGTACATATAGGAAGGGGGAAGACACCGGGGAGCTGTTTTTT	CASSTYRKGEDTGELFF
.	.	TRBV7-6	TRBJ1-3	TGTGCCAGCAGCCTCGCCCCGATGACACCTTTCCTCGGCTCTGGAAACACCATATATTTT	CASSLAPMTPFLGSGNTIYF
few	.	TRBV9	TRBJ2-1	TGTGCCAGCAGCGACGGCCCGGACGGAAGCTCCTACAATGAGCAGTTCTTC	CASSDGPDGSSYNEQFF
.	.	TRBV5-1	TRBJ2-2	TGCGCCAGCAGCTTGGTGGCAGGGGCCACCGGGGAGCTGTTTTTT	CASSLVAGATGELFF
.	.	TRBV10-3	TRBJ2-6	TGTGCCATCACCGAAGTCGGATCTAGGGCCTTTCTCTCTGGGGCCAACGTCCTGACTTTC	CAITEVGSRAFLSGANVLTF
.	.	TRBV6-5	TRBJ1-2	TGTGCCAGCAGTTACTCGAAGTGGGGTGGCTACACCTTC	CASSYSKWGGYTF